The rows below give T cell receptor beta chains drawn from one sample of a study of read filtering for tumor transcriptome and immune sequencing. Via MiXCR, TCRdb re-called the reads, giving one row per CDR3 protein. The sample lists tens of thousands of distinct CDR3 sequences, roughly 13% occurring once. Sequences were obtained from a population of CD138-negative cells sorted from bone marrow. These receptor sequences come from a donor at least 40 years old with multiple myeloma. The CDR3 runs from the conserved cysteine through the conserved F or W. The D gene is left open where the match is weak. The size of a clone is reported for some rows only, either as once, few or many, or as a class for expanded clones.

CDR3 protein | CDR3 DNA | J gene | clone size | V gene | D gene
CASSQPGLAGPSNEQFF | TGTGCCAGCAGCCAGCCGGGACTAGCGGGACCTTCGAATGAGCAGTTCTTC | TRBJ2-1 | many | TRBV14 | TRBD2
CASRQGSYNEQFF | TGTGCCAGTAGGCAGGGCTCCTACAATGAGCAGTTCTTC | TRBJ2-1 | many | TRBV12-3/TRBV12-4 | -
CASSQEGTGLYTF | TGTGCCAGCAGCCAAGAGGGGACAGGGTTATACACCTTC | TRBJ1-2 | - | TRBV4-2 | TRBD1
CASSLWGSNQPQHF | TGTGCCAGTAGCCTGTGGGGAAGCAATCAGCCCCAGCATTTT | TRBJ1-5 | many | TRBV19 | -
CASSIGSGRKEELFF | TGTGCCAGTAGTATCGGTAGCGGGAGAAAAGAGGAGCTGTTTTTT | TRBJ2-2 | many | TRBV19 | TRBD2
CASSQDWGPGLAGVKSYNEQFF | TGCGCCAGCAGCCAAGATTGGGGTCCGGGACTAGCGGGAGTGAAATCCTACAATGAGCAGTTCTTC | TRBJ2-1 | many | TRBV4-1 | TRBD2
CASTNRGQNTGELFF | TGTGCCAGCACTAACAGGGGGCAGAACACCGGGGAGCTGTTTTTT | TRBJ2-2 | many | TRBV11-2 | TRBD1
CASSPTSRLVVEQYF | TGTGCCAGCAGCCCGACCAGCCGACTAGTCGTCGAGCAGTACTTC | TRBJ2-7 | many | TRBV5-5 | -
CASNSTGRYLAGELFF | TGTGCCAGCAACAGTACCGGTCGGTATTTGGCCGGGGAGCTGTTTTTT | TRBJ2-2 | - | TRBV12-3/TRBV12-4 | -
CASSKRGLTYNEQFF | TGTGCCAGCAGTAAAAGGGGGCTCACCTACAATGAGCAGTTCTTC | TRBJ2-1 | many | TRBV28 | TRBD1
CASSPDGSYGYTF | TGTGCCAGCAGTCCGGACGGAAGCTATGGCTACACCTTC | TRBJ1-2 | many | TRBV2 | -
CASSLGLARPEQFF | TGCGCCAGCAGCCTAGGACTAGCTAGACCTGAGCAGTTCTTC | TRBJ2-1 | - | TRBV5-1 | TRBD2
CATSGTTNEAFF | TGTGCCACGTCCGGGACTACCAATGAAGCTTTCTTT | TRBJ1-1 | many | TRBV10-3 | -
CASSFGTVLGDTQYF | TGCGCCAGCAGCTTTGGGACGGTGCTCGGGGATACGCAGTATTTT | TRBJ2-3 | many | TRBV5-1 | -
CASSIGQTQNEKLFF | TGTGCCAGCAGTATCGGACAGACGCAGAATGAAAAACTGTTTTTT | TRBJ1-4 | many | TRBV27 | -
CASTSRTSGAGELFF | TGTGCCAGCACTTCACGTACTAGCGGGGCCGGGGAGCTGTTTTTT | TRBJ2-2 | many | TRBV2 | TRBD2
CASSCRQGNDEQFF | TGCGCCAGCAGCTGTAGGCAGGGGAACGATGAGCAGTTCTTC | TRBJ2-1 | - | TRBV5-1 | -
CSAYDYLNTGELFF | TGCAGTGCCTACGACTACCTGAACACCGGGGAGCTGTTTTTT | TRBJ2-2 | many | TRBV20-1 | -
CASRRGTEQFF | TGTGCCAGTAGACGGGGGACTGAGCAGTTCTTC | TRBJ2-1 | many | TRBV19 | -
CASSLQGLVGELFF | TGCGCCAGCAGCTTACAGGGTCTGGTCGGGGAGCTGTTTTTT | TRBJ2-2 | few | TRBV5-1 | -
CASSNRAGDEQFF | TGTGCCAGTAGTAATCGAGCGGGAGATGAGCAGTTCTTC | TRBJ2-1 | many | TRBV19 | TRBD2
CSASDRQGRSQPQHF | TGCAGTGCTAGTGATCGGCAGGGCAGAAGTCAGCCCCAGCATTTT | TRBJ1-5 | many | TRBV20-1 | -
CASSEWSAGGEQYF | TGTGCCAGCAGTGAATGGTCGGCGGGAGGCGAGCAGTACTTC | TRBJ2-7 | many | TRBV25-1 | TRBD2
CSARDPGTGTGEQYF | TGCAGTGCTAGAGATCCCGGGACAGGGACAGGCGAGCAGTACTTC | TRBJ2-7 | many | TRBV20-1 | TRBD1